This T cell receptor (beta chain) was recorded in a study of cytomegalovirus exposure and HLA in healthy donors. Study in general: Sequencing of roughly 180 million T cells in an earlier analysis found around 120 million unique TCR beta sequences. Overall study findings and caveats: Several top significant clusters appeared, in a later analysis, to be linked to common viral pathogens.

The PCR was carried out with 60 Vbeta primers and 13 Jbeta primers. The method was immunoSEQ multiplex PCR; TCRdb's version includes in-frame clones alone and lacks a portion of them. In the table there are roughly 130,000 clones, 88% of which are singletons. A remark on this clone: What it binds is not known.

CDR1 is SGHTA and CDR2 is FQGNSA in the germline V gene. V lost 3 bases to trimming and J lost 3 bases; unmatched junction nucleotides: 1. This CDR3 region has 13 residues. The specimen was PBMCs. The receptor was derived from a woman aged 40 to 50 in good health and CMV-seronegative. V usage is TRBV7-2 and J usage is TRBJ1-2; 7 positions agree with TRBD1. As DNA, the CDR3 is TGTGCCAGCAGCTTCGACAGGGACTATGGCTACACCTTC. Amino acids: CASSFDRDYGYTF.